This T cell receptor (beta chain) was retrieved from a study of control samples from healthy donors and cancer patients. Assay used: immunoSEQ multiplex PCR; TCRdb lists only in-frame clones, some missing. The sample shows over 150,000 clones, roughly 93% of them seen only once. This clone came up once. The CDR3 is made up of 13 amino acids. Trimming pared 2 bases from V and 2 bases from J, leaving 4 bases between. Germline lookup yields CDR1 MNHEY and CDR2 SMNVEV (reference sequence). What was sequenced was blood. This rearrangement joins TRBV27 to TRBJ2-1; D not certain. This clonotype originated in a man between 18 and 35 years old in good health. The DNA for the CDR3 is TGTGCCAGCAGTTTAATCGCCTACAATGAGCAGTTCTTC. Amino acid sequence: CASSLIAYNEQFF.